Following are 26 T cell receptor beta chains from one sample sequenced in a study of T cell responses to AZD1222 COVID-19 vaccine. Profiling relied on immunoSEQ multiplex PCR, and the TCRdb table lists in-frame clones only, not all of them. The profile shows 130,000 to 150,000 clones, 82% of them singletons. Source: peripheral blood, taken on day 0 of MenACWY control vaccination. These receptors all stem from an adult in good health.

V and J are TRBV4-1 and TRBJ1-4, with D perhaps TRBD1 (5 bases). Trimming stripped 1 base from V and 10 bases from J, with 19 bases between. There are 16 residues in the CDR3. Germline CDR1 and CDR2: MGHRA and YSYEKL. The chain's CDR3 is CASSQGPRAQVGKLFF. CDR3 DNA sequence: TGCGCCAGCAGCCAAGGCCCCAGGGCCCAGGTTGGAAAACTGTTTTTT.

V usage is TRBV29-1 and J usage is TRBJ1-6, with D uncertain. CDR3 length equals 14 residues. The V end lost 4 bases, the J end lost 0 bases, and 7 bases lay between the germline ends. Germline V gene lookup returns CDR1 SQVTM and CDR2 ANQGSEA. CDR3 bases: TGCAGCGTTGCTGAGAGCTCCTATAATTCACCCCTCCACTTT. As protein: CSVAESSYNSPLHF.

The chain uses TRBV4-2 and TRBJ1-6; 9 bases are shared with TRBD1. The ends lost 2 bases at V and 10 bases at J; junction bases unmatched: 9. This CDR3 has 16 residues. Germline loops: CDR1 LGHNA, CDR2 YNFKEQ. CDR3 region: CASSQTLQGAGSPLHF. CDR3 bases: TGTGCCAGCAGCCAAACCCTACAGGGGGCTGGGTCACCCCTCCACTTT.

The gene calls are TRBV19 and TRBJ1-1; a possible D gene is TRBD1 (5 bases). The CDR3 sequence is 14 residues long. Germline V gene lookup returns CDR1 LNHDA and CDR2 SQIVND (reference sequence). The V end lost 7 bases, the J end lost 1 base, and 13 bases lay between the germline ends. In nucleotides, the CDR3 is TGTGCCAGTATGGGACCCCAAAGGAACACTGAAGCTTTCTTT. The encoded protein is CASMGPQRNTEAFF.

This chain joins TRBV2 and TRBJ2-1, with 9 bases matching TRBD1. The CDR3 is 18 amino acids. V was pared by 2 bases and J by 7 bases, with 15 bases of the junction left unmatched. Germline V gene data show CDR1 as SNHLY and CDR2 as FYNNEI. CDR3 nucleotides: TGTGCCAGCAGTGAAAGGAAGGGACAGGGCACGGTCGGGAATGAGCAGTTCTTC. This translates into CASSERKGQGTVGNEQFF.

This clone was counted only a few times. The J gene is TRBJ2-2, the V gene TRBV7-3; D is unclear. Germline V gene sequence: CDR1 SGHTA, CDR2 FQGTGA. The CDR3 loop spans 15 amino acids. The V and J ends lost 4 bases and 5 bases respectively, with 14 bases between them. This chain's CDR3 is CASSSQAFGTGELFF. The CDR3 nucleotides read TGTGCCAGCAGCTCCCAGGCGTTCGGGACCGGGGAGCTGTTTTTT.

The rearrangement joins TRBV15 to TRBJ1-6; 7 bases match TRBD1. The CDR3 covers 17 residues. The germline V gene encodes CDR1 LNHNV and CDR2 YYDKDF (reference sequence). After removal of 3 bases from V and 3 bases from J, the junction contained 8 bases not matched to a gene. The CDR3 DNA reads TGTGCCACCAGCAGCACAGGGGAGAGGGGCTATAATTCACCCCTCCACTTT. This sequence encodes CATSSTGERGYNSPLHF.

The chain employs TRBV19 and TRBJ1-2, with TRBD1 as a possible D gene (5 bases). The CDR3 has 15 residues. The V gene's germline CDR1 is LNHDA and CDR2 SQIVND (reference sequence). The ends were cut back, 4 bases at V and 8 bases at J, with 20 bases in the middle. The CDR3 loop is CASSNRGIGWDGYTF. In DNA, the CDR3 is TGTGCCAGTAGTAATCGGGGAATTGGTTGGGACGGCTACACCTTC.

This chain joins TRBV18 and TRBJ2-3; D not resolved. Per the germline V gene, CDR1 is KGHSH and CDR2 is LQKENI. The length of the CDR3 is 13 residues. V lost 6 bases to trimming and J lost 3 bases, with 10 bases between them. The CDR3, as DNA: TGTGCCAGCTCCCTCGGATCTACAGATACGCAGTATTTT. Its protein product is CASSLGSTDTQYF.

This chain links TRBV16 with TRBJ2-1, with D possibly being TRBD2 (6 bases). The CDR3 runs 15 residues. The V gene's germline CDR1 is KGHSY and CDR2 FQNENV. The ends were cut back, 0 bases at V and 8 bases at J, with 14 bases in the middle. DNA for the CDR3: TGTGCCAGCAGCCAATCGACGGCGGGGACCGATGAGCAGTTCTTC. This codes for CASSQSTAGTDEQFF.

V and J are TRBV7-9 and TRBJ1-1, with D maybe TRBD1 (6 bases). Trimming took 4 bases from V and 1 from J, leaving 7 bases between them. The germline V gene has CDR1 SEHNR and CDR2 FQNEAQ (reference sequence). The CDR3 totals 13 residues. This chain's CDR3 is CASSYRENTEAFF. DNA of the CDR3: TGTGCCAGCAGCTACAGGGAGAACACTGAAGCTTTCTTT.

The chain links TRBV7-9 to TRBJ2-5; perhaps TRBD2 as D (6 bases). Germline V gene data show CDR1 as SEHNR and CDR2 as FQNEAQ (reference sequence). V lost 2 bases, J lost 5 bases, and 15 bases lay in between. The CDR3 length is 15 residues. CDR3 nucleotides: TGTGCCAGCAGCTTATTTACTAGCCCCTCGGAGACCCAGTACTTC. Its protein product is CASSLFTSPSETQYF. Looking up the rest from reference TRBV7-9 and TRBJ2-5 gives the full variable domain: DTGVSQNPRHKITKRGQNVTFRCDPISEHNRLYWYRQTLGQGPEFLTYFQNEAQLEKSRLLSDRFSAERPKGSFSTLEIQRTEQGDSAMYLCASSLFTSPSETQYFGPGTRLLVL.

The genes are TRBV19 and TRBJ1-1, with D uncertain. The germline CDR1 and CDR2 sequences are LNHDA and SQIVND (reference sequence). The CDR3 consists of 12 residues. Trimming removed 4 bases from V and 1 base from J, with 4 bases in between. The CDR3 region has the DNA TGTGCCAGTAGTACAGGGAACACTGAAGCTTTCTTT. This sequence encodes CASSTGNTEAFF.

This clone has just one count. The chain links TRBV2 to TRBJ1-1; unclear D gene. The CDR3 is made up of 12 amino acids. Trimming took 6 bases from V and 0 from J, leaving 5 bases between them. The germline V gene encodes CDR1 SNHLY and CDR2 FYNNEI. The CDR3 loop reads CASSGMNTEAFF. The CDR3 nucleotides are TGTGCCAGCAGCGGCATGAACACTGAAGCTTTCTTT.

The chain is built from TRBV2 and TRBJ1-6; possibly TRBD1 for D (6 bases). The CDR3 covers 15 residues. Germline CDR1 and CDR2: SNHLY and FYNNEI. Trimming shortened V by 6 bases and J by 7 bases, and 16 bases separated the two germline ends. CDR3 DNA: TGTGCCAGCAGCTTAGGGAACAGGGTCAATTCACCCCTCCACTTT. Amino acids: CASSLGNRVNSPLHF.

This chain's CDR3 is CASSTQGAIAGANVLTF. In nucleotides, the CDR3 is TGTGCCAGTAGTACCCAGGGGGCAATCGCTGGGGCCAACGTCCTGACTTTC. The V and J genes are TRBV19 and TRBJ2-6, with 8 positions matching TRBD1. The germline gives CDR1 LNHDA, CDR2 SQIVND (reference sequence). Trimming cost V 4 bases and J 2 bases; bases outside gene matches: 7. CDR3 length equals 17 residues.

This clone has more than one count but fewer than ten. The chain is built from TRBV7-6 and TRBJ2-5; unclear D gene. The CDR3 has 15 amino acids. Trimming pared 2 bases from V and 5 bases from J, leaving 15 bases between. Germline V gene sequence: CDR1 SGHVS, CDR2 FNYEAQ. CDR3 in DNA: TGTGCCAGCAGCTTAAATCGCTCACCTGCGGAGACCCAGTACTTC. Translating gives CASSLNRSPAETQYF.

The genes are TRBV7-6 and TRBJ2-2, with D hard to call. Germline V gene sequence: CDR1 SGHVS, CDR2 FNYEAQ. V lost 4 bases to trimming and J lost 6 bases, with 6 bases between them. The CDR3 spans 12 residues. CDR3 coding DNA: TGTGCCAGCAGCTCCAATTCCGGGGAGCTGTTTTTT. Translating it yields CASSSNSGELFF.

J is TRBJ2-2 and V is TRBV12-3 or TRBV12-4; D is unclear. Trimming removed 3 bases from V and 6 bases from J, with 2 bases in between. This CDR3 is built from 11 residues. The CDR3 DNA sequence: TGTGCCAGCAGTTTTCCCGGGGAGCTGTTTTTT. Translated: CASSFPGELFF.

The CDR3 bases are TGCGCCAGCTTCCTAGGGGGGGGGACCACACATGGTACGCAGTATTTT. Its protein is CASFLGGGTTHGTQYF. The chain uses TRBV23-1 and TRBJ2-3, with D maybe TRBD2 (7 bases). TRBV23-1 is an ORF, with its function uncertain. The CDR3 loop spans 16 amino acids. Trimming took off 8 bases at V and 8 bases at J, with 26 bases between the two ends.

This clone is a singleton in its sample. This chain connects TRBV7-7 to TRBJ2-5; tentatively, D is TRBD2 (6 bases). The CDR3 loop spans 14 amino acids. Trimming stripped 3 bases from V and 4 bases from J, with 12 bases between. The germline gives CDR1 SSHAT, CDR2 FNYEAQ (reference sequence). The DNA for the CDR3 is TGTGCCAGCAGCTTCACCTCGGGAGCAGAGACCCAGTACTTC. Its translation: CASSFTSGAETQYF. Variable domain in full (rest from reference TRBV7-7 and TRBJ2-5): GAGVSQSPRYKVTKRGQDVTLRCDPISSHATLYWYQQALGQGPEFLTYFNYEAQPDKSGLPSDRFSAERPEGSISTLTIQRTEQRDSAMYRCASSFTSGAETQYFGPGTRLLVL.

The CDR3 protein is CASTQGQGTGELFF. The CDR3 DNA is TGTGCCAGTACTCAGGGGCAGGGCACCGGGGAGCTGTTTTTT. The genes are TRBV19 and TRBJ2-2; TRBD1 might be the D (6 bases). Germline-derived CDR1 and CDR2 are LNHDA and SQIVND (reference sequence). V was clipped by 7 bases and J by 4 bases, with 13 bases between them. The CDR3 runs 14 residues.

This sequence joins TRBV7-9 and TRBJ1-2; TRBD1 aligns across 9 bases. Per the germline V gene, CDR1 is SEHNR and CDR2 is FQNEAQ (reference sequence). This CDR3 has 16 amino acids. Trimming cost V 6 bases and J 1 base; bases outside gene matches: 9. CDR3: CASRLGQGEFNYGYTF. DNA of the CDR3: TGTGCCAGCAGGCTGGGACAGGGAGAATTTAACTATGGCTACACCTTC. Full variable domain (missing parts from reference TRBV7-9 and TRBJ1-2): DTGVSQNPRHKITKRGQNVTFRCDPISEHNRLYWYRQTLGQGPEFLTYFQNEAQLEKSRLLSDRFSAERPKGSFSTLEIQRTEQGDSAMYLCASRLGQGEFNYGYTFGSGTRLTVV.

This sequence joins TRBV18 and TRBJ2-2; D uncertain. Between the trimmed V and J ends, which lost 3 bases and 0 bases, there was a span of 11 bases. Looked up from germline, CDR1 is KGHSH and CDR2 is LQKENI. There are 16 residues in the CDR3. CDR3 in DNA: TGTGCCAGCTCACCTCGGTTTACAGCGAACACCGGGGAGCTGTTTTTT. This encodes CASSPRFTANTGELFF. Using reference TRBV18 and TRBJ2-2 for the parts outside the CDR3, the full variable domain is NAGVMQNPRHLVRRRGQEARLRCSPMKGHSHVYWYRQLPEEGLKFMVYLQKENIIDESGMPKERFSAEFPKEGPSILRIQQVVRGDSAAYFCASSPRFTANTGELFFGEGSRLTVL.

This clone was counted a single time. The CDR3 nucleotides are TGTGCCAGCAGCCGGGAGGCTGGAAACACCATATATTTT. This codes for CASSREAGNTIYF. J is TRBJ1-3 and V is TRBV3-1 (or the pseudogene TRBV3-2), with D unclear. Per the germline V gene, CDR1 is LGHDT and CDR2 is YNNKEL (reference sequence). This CDR3 is 13 amino acids long. Trimming removed 4 bases from V and 2 bases from J, with 6 bases in between.

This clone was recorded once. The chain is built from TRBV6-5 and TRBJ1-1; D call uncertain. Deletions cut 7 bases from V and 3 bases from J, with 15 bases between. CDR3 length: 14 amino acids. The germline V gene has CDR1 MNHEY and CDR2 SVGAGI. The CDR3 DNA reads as TGTGCCAGCATTAACCAGGTGTGGGACACTGAAGCTTTCTTT. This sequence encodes CASINQVWDTEAFF.